This T cell receptor beta chain was captured by sequencing in a study of blood T cell repertoires in COVID-19. About the research overall: Researchers got acute and convalescent COVID-19 samples from the United States, Italy and Spain. T cells, B-cell-depleted T cells, or PBMCs supplied cDNA or gDNA.

In the original analysis: Nucleated cell counts were estimated from reference gene primer amplification. The table came from immunoSEQ multiplex PCR; TCRdb's copy has only in-frame clones and leaves some out. Clone size and V and J calls were adopted from that table, with D and trimming inferred from the DNA. This table holds 91,000 or so clones, about 86% found once. V trimming: 6 bases; J trimming: 0 bases; junction bases outside the gene matches: 8. The CDR3 contains 17 residues. The V gene's germline CDR1 is SNHLY and CDR2 FYNNEI. The sample taken for sequencing was peripheral blood. The V call is TRBV2, the J call TRBJ2-7, with 13 bases lining up with TRBD2. The TCR sequence derives from a woman aged 60 to 75 in a cohort sampled during active or convalescent COVID-19. The CDR3 is CASRKLAGGVSSYEQYF. The CDR3 DNA reads as TGTGCCAGCAGGAAACTAGCGGGGGGGGTCAGCTCCTACGAGCAGTACTTC.